This T cell receptor (beta chain) was obtained from a study of T cell repertoires in cytomegalovirus infection. Study overall: CMV epitopes that were recently identified and HLA-C-restricted were used alongside well-studied HLA-B-restricted ones. From public TCR beta signatures came an indication of both CMV infection and matching HLA type.

TCRdb re-called the reads through MiXCR, storing one row per CDR3 protein. Of just over 450,000 distinct CDR3 sequences listed, about 39% were seen once; the top ten hold around 45%. The germline V and J ends were trimmed by 3 bases and 7 bases, with 19 bases remaining between them. This CDR3 region has 15 residues. Germline CDR1 SGHTA, CDR2 FQGNSA. General observations from the study: Ex vivo responses were dominated by HLA-C-restricted CMV-specific TCR beta clonotypes.

Note on this clonotype: The antigen remains undetermined.

Source: cultured PBMCs, taken from culture after CMV antigen stimulation. The chain carries TRBV7-2 and TRBJ2-7; TRBD1 or TRBD2 may be the D gene (6 bases each). This TCR was sampled from a human donor in good health (CMV status not recorded). Some clones in this sample may be carry-over from other donors' samples. The CDR3 region is CASSLRGTPAGEQYF. DNA for the CDR3: TGTGCCAGCAGCTTGCGAGGGACACCCGCGGGAGAGCAGTACTTC.